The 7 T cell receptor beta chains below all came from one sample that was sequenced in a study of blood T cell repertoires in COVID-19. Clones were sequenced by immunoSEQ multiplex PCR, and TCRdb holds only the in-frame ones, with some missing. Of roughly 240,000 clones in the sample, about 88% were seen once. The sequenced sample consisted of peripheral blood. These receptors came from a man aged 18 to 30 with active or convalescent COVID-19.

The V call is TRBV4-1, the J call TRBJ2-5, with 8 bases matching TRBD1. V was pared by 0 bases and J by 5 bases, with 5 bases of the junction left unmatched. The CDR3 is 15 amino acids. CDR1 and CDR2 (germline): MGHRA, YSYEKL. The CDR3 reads CASSQDPGGIETQYF. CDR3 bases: TGCGCCAGCAGCCAAGATCCAGGGGGCATTGAGACCCAGTACTTC.

CDR3 in DNA: TGTGCCTGGAGTGTACGCGGTCGCACAGATACGCAGTATTTT. It codes for CAWSVRGRTDTQYF. The genes are TRBV30 and TRBJ2-3; D is uncertain. Germline V CDR1 and CDR2: GTSNPN, SVGIG (reference sequence). This CDR3 has 14 residues. Trimming took off 0 bases at V and 1 base at J, with 8 bases between the two ends.

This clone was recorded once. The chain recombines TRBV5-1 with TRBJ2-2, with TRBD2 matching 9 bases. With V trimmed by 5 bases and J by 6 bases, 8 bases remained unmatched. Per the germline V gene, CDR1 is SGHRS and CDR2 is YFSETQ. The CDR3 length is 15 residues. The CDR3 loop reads CASSGGGAPPGELFF. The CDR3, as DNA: TGCGCCAGCAGTGGCGGGGGGGCGCCGCCCGGGGAGCTGTTTTTT.

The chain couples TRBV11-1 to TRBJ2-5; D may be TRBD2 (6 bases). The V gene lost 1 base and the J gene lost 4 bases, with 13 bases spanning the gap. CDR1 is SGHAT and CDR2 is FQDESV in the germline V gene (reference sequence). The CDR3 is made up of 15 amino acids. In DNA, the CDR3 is TGTGCCAGCAGCTTAGATCAGTGGAGGGGAGAGACCCAGTACTTC. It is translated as CASSLDQWRGETQYF.

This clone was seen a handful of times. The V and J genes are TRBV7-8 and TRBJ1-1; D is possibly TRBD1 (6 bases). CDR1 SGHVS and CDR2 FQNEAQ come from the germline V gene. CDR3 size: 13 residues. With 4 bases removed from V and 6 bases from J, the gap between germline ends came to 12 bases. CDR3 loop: CASSSNRVAEAFF. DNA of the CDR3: TGTGCCAGCAGCTCCAACAGGGTCGCTGAAGCTTTCTTT.

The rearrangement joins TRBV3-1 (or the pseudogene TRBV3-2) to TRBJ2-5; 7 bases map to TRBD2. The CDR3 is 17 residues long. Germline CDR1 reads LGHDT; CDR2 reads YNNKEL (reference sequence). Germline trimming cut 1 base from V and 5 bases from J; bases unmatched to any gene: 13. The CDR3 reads CASSQAHGSSGWETQYF. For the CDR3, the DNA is TGTGCCAGCAGCCAAGCTCACGGGTCTAGCGGCTGGGAGACCCAGTACTTC.

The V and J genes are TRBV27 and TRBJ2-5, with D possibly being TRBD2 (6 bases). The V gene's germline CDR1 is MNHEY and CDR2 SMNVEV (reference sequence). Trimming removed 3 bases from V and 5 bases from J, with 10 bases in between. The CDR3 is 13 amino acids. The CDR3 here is CASSLGLAETQYF. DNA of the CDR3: TGTGCCAGCAGTTTGGGGCTAGCGGAGACCCAGTACTTC.